Sequencing of this T cell receptor beta chain was carried out in a study of cytomegalovirus exposure and HLA in healthy donors. The CDR3 has 13 amino acids. Germline V gives CDR1 SGHDT, CDR2 YYEEEE. V shed 0 bases and J shed 9 bases, with 10 bases lying between them. General study points: Among TCR beta chains, those listed as cytomegalovirus-associated numbered over 150. TCR beta chains associated with HLA were, in a later analysis, more clonally expanded than equally common others.

This clone was recorded a few times. No antigen is known for it. Primers included in the PCR were 60 Vbeta and 13 Jbeta primers. The table came from immunoSEQ multiplex PCR; TCRdb's copy has only in-frame clones and leaves some out. The sample gives more than 110,000 clones, approximately 80% of which show up once; 3% to 4.5% is in the top ten. This chain joins TRBV5-6 and TRBJ1-5; D is perhaps TRBD1 (5 bases). The sample taken for sequencing was PBMCs. This sequence was found in a male donor in good health and CMV-seronegative. CDR3 sequence (DNA): TGTGCCAGCAGCTTGGAGACCGGGGGGCCCCAGCATTTT. Residues: CASSLETGGPQHF.